The 15 T cell receptor beta chains reported below all come from one sample, sequenced in a study of blood T cell repertoires in COVID-19. Libraries were prepared by immunoSEQ multiplex PCR; TCRdb keeps only in-frame clonotypes and omits some of them. The table records more than 200,000 clones, around nine tenths of them present only once. Sequenced sample: peripheral blood. The receptors originated from a man aged 25 to 45 with active or convalescent COVID-19.

The CDR3 sequence is CASSMWGQGYGYTF. CDR3 nucleotides: TGTGCCAGTAGTATGTGGGGACAGGGCTATGGCTACACCTTC. This rearrangement joins TRBV19 to TRBJ1-2, with 9 positions matching TRBD1. Germline V gives CDR1 LNHDA, CDR2 SQIVND (reference sequence). V was clipped by 3 bases and J by 4 bases; unmatched bases: 3. This CDR3 has 14 amino acids. Supplemented by reference TRBV19 and TRBJ1-2, the full variable domain reads DGGITQSPKYLFRKEGQNVTLSCEQNLNHDAMYWYRQDPGQGLRLIYYSQIVNDFQKGDIAEGYSVSREKKESFPLTVTSAQKNPTAFYLCASSMWGQGYGYTFGSGTRLTVV.

The rearrangement uses TRBV4-3 and TRBJ2-2; D may be TRBD1 (6 bases). This CDR3 region has 19 residues. V lost 2 bases and J lost 6, with 25 bases in between. Germline V CDR1 and CDR2: LGHNA, YSLEER. CDR3 sequence reads: CASSQSPQGFQRLAGELFF. The CDR3, as DNA: TGCGCCAGCAGCCAATCGCCACAGGGTTTTCAAAGACTTGCCGGGGAGCTGTTTTTT.

The V call is TRBV11-2, the J call TRBJ2-3; perhaps TRBD2 as D (6 bases). Trimming left V 5 bases short and J 0 bases short, with 15 bases between. This CDR3 is built from 16 residues. Per germline, CDR1 SGHAT and CDR2 FQNNGV. The CDR3 DNA is TGTGCCAGCAGCCTAAGTCCCAGCGGGAGCACAGATACGCAGTATTTT. Its protein is CASSLSPSGSTDTQYF.

J is TRBJ1-2 and V is TRBV10-2; 8 nucleotides align to TRBD1. Per germline, CDR1 WSHSY and CDR2 SAAADI. Germline trimming cut 6 bases from V and 8 bases from J; bases unmatched to any gene: 17. The CDR3 has 16 residues. The CDR3 region has the DNA TGCGCCAGCAGCCCCGGGACAGGCTCCCTTTTTGGCGGCTACACCTTC. This sequence encodes CASSPGTGSLFGGYTF.

This chain uses TRBV4-1 with TRBJ2-6; no firm D call. With 8 bases removed from V and 0 bases from J, the gap between germline ends came to 8 bases. Looked up from germline, CDR1 is MGHRA and CDR2 is YSYEKL. This CDR3 comprises 14 residues. The CDR3 bases are TGCGCCAGCGCCGAGTACTCTGGGGCCAACGTCCTGACTTTC. As protein: CASAEYSGANVLTF.

This chain's CDR3 is CATSDSGVNQPQHF. The CDR3 DNA is TGTGCCACCAGTGATTCGGGGGTCAATCAGCCCCAGCATTTT. The chain joins TRBV24-1 to TRBJ1-5; D is possibly TRBD1 (5 bases). This CDR3 contains 14 residues. The germline gives CDR1 KGHDR, CDR2 SFDVKD. Trimming took off 2 bases at V and 3 bases at J, with 7 bases between the two ends.

This clone was counted a single time. This chain connects TRBV30 to TRBJ2-1; 8 bases line up with TRBD1. This CDR3 comprises 18 residues. Germline CDR1 reads GTSNPN; CDR2 reads SVGIG (reference sequence). V shed 1 base, J shed 1 base, and the junction held 12 bases outside the gene matches. CDR3 region: CAWSGRAGTGSSYNEQFF. The CDR3, as DNA: TGTGCCTGGAGTGGCCGCGCCGGGACAGGATCTTCCTACAATGAGCAGTTCTTC.

This clone was detected only once. The chain combines TRBV7-9 with TRBJ1-2; 7 bases line up with TRBD1. CDR1 is SEHNR, CDR2 FQNEAQ, per germline (reference sequence). J gave up 0 bases and V 1 base, and 11 bases lay outside the gene matches. The length of the CDR3 is 18 residues. The chain's CDR3 is CASSLEGTAELANYGYTF. DNA for the CDR3: TGTGCCAGCAGCTTAGAAGGGACAGCAGAGTTAGCTAACTATGGCTACACCTTC.

The chain employs TRBV5-8 and TRBJ1-2; TRBD1 matches 8 bases. Germline trimming cut 0 bases from V and 3 bases from J; bases unmatched to any gene: 4. The CDR3 has 15 amino acids. Germline V gives CDR1 SGHTS, CDR2 YDEGEE. The CDR3 coding sequence is TGTGCCAGCAGCTTGGTTGACAGGGGAGACTATGGCTACACCTTC. Encoded protein: CASSLVDRGDYGYTF.

The chain couples TRBV5-8 to TRBJ1-4; TRBD1 matches 9 bases. V lost 2 bases, J lost 7 bases, and 3 bases stayed unmatched. The CDR3 spans 14 residues. CDR1 and CDR2 (germline): SGHTS, YDEGEE. This CDR3 reads CASSFDRGTEKLFF. The CDR3, as DNA: TGTGCCAGCAGCTTCGACAGGGGGACTGAAAAACTGTTTTTT.

The J gene is TRBJ1-3, the V gene TRBV2, with TRBD1 as a possible D gene (5 bases). Germline values: CDR1 SNHLY, CDR2 FYNNEI. The CDR3 is 16 residues long. The V gene lost 6 bases and the J gene lost 6 bases, with 21 bases spanning the gap. The CDR3 sequence is CASRPQGRVDLNTIYF. In nucleotides, the CDR3 is TGTGCCAGCAGACCCCAGGGAAGGGTAGATTTAAACACCATATATTTT.

The chain links TRBV5-1 to TRBJ2-5; the D is unclear. Trimming took off 4 bases at V and 1 base at J, with 5 bases between the two ends. This CDR3 comprises 12 residues. Germline V gives CDR1 SGHRS, CDR2 YFSETQ. In DNA form, the CDR3 reads TGCGCCAGCAGCGCACTCCAAGAGACCCAGTACTTC. Amino acid sequence: CASSALQETQYF.

There are a few counts of this clone. The chain combines TRBV6-2 or TRBV6-3 with TRBJ1-1; 9 nucleotides line up with TRBD1. CDR1 MNHEY and CDR2 SVGEGT come from the germline V gene. J gave up 6 bases and V 6 bases, and 8 bases lay outside the gene matches. CDR3 size: 14 residues. DNA for the CDR3: TGTGCCAGCAGCCCGGGACAGGGATCTTCTGAAGCTTTCTTT. Translated: CASSPGQGSSEAFF.

The chain is built from TRBV4-1 and TRBJ2-1, with D maybe TRBD1 (5 bases). The germline V gene encodes CDR1 MGHRA and CDR2 YSYEKL. The CDR3 loop spans 14 amino acids. Trimming left V 1 base short and J 7 bases short, with 11 bases between. The DNA for the CDR3 is TGCGCCAGCAGCCAAGCAGTGGCAGGGAATGAGCAGTTCTTC. Translated: CASSQAVAGNEQFF.

The chain combines TRBV9 with TRBJ2-1; 9 bases agree with TRBD2. The CDR3 has 15 residues. Germline CDR1 is SGDLS and CDR2 is YYNGEE. J lost 9 bases, V lost 0 bases, and 7 bases had no gene match. The CDR3 DNA reads TGTGCCAGCAGCGTAGGCGGGGGGGCGAACATTGAGCAGTTCTTC. This encodes CASSVGGGANIEQFF.